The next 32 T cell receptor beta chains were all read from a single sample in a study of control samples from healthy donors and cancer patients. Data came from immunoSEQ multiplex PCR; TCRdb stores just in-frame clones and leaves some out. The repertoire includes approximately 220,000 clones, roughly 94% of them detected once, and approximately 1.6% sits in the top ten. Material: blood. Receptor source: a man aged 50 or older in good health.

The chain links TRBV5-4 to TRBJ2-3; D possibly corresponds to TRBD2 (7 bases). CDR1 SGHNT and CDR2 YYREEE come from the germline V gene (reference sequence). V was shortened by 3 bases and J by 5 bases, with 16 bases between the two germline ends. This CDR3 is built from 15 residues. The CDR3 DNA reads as TGTGCCAGCAGCTCCCCCAAGGGGGGGGGAGATACGCAGTATTTT. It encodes CASSSPKGGGDTQYF.

CDR3 sequence reads: CASSIVAGGDYGYTF. The CDR3 DNA reads as TGTGCCAGTAGTATAGTGGCAGGGGGCGACTATGGCTACACCTTC. The chain is built from TRBV19 and TRBJ1-2, with 8 bases that match TRBD1. The CDR3 length is 15 residues. The trim removed 1 base at V and 3 bases at J, leaving 4 bases unmatched. Germline values: CDR1 LNHDA, CDR2 SQIVND (reference sequence).

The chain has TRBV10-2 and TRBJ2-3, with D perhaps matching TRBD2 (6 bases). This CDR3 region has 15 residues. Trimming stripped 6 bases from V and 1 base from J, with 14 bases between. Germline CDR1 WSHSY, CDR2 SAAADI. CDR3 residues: CASRRDWGGTDTQYF. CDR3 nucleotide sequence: TGCGCCAGCAGGCGCGACTGGGGGGGCACAGATACGCAGTATTTT.

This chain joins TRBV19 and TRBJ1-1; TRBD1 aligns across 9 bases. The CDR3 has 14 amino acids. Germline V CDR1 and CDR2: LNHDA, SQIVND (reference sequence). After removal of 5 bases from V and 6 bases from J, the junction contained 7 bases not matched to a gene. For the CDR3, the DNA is TGTGCCAGTAGTCCCGACAGGGGGATCGCTGAAGCTTTCTTT. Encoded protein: CASSPDRGIAEAFF.

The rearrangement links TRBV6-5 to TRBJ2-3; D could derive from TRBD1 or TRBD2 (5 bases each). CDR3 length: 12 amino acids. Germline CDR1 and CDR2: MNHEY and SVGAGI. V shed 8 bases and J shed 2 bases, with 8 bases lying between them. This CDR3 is CASQGPTDTQYF. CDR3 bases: TGTGCCAGCCAGGGACCCACAGATACGCAGTATTTT.

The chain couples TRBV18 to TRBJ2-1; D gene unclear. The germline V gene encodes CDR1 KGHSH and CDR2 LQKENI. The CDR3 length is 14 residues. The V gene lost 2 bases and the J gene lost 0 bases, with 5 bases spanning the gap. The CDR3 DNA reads TGTGCCAGCTCACCAACTTTCTCCTACAATGAGCAGTTCTTC. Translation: CASSPTFSYNEQFF.

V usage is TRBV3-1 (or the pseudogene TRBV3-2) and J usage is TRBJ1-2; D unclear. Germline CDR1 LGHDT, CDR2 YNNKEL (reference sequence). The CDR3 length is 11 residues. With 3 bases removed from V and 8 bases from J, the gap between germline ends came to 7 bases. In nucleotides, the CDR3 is TGTGCCAGCAGCCATAAAGACGGCTACACCTTC. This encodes CASSHKDGYTF.

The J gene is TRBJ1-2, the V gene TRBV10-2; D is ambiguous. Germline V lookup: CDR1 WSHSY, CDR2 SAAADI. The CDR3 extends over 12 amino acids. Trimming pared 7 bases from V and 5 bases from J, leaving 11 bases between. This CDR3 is CASTTGSYGYTF. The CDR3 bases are TGCGCCAGCACTACCGGGTCGTATGGCTACACCTTC.

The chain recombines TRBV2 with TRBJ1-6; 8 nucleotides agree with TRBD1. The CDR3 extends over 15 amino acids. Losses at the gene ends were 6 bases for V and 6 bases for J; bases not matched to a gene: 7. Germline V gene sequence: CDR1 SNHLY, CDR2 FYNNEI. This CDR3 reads CASSTLQGGNSPLHF. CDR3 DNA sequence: TGTGCCAGCAGCACGCTACAGGGGGGTAATTCACCCCTCCACTTT.

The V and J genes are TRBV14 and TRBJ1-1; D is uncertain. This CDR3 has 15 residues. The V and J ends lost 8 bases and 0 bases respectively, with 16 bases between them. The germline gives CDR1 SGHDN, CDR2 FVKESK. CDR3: CASGPTRGMNTEAFF. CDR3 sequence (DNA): TGTGCCAGCGGACCGACCAGAGGAATGAACACTGAAGCTTTCTTT. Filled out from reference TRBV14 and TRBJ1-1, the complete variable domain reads EAGVTQFPSHSVIEKGQTVTLRCDPISGHDNLYWYRRVMGKEIKFLLHFVKESKQDESGMPNNRFLAERTGGTYSTLKVQPAELEDSGVYFCASGPTRGMNTEAFFGQGTRLTVV.

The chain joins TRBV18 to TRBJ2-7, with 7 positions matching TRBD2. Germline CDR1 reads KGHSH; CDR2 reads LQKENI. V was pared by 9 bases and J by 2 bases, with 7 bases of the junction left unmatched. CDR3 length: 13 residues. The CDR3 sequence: CASTGRLAYEQYF. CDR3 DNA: TGTGCCAGTACCGGGAGGTTAGCCTACGAGCAGTACTTC. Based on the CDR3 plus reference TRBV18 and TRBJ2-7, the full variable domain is NAGVMQNPRHLVRRRGQEARLRCSPMKGHSHVYWYRQLPEEGLKFMVYLQKENIIDESGMPKERFSAEFPKEGPSILRIQQVVRGDSAAYFCASTGRLAYEQYFGPGTRLTVT.

The CDR3, as DNA: TGCGCCAGCAGTGAGTCTCGCACTGAAGCTTTCTTT. Its protein product is CASSESRTEAFF. V gene TRBV10-1 combines with J gene TRBJ1-1; D unclear. The CDR3 totals 12 residues. From germline, CDR1 is WNHNN and CDR2 SYGVQD (reference sequence). V was trimmed by 0 bases and J by 4 bases, leaving 3 bases between them.

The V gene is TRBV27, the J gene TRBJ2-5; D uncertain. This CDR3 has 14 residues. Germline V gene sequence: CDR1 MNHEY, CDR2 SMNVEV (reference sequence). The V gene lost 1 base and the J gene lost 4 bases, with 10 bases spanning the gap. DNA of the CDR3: TGTGCCAGCAGTTTATTCGTCACGGGAGAGACCCAGTACTTC. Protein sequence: CASSLFVTGETQYF.

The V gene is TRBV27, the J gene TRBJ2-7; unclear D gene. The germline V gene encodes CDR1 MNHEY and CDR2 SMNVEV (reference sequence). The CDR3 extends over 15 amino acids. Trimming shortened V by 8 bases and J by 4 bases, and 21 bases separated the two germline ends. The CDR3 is CASHKVMKTHYEQYV. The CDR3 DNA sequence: TGTGCCAGCCATAAGGTCATGAAGACCCATTACGAGCAGTACGTC.

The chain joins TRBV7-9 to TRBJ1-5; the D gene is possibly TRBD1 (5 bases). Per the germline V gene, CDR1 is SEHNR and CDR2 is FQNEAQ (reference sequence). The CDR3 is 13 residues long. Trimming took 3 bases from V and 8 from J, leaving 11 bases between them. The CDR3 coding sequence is TGTGCCAGCAGCTTCGGCAGGGAGGAGCCCCAGCATTTT. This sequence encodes CASSFGREEPQHF.

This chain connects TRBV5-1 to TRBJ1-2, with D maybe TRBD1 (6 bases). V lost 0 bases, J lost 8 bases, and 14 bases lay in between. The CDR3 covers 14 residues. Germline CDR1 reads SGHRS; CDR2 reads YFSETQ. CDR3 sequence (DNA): TGCGCCAGCAGCTTGGAAGGGACATTGAGGGGCTACACCTTC. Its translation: CASSLEGTLRGYTF.

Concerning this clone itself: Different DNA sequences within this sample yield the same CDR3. The CDR3 nucleotides are TGCAGTGCTAGTGGGGAGACCCAGTACTTC. This sequence encodes CSASGETQYF. The rearrangement links TRBV20-1 to TRBJ2-5; D remains ambiguous. The germline V and J ends were trimmed by 3 bases and 5 bases, with 4 bases remaining between them. The CDR3 runs to 10 residues. The germline V gene has CDR1 DFQATT and CDR2 SNEGSKA (reference sequence).

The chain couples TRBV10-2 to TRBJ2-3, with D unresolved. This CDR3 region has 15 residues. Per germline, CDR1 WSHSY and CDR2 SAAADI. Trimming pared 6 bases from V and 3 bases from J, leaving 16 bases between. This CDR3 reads CASRIEKGWTDTQYF. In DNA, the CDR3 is TGCGCCAGCAGGATAGAGAAAGGCTGGACAGATACGCAGTATTTT.

This CDR3 is CASSQVVRGYTF. CDR3 in DNA: TGTGCCAGCAGCCAAGTAGTACGGGGCTACACCTTC. J is TRBJ1-2 and V is TRBV14; D gene uncertain. The germline CDR1 and CDR2 sequences are SGHDN and FVKESK. Trimming took off 1 base at V and 8 bases at J, with 8 bases between the two ends. This CDR3 comprises 12 residues.

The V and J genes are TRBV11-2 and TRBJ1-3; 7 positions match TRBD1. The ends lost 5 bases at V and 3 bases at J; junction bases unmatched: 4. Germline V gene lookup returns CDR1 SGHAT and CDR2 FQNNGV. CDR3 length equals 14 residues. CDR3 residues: CASSLTGYGNTIYF. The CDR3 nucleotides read TGTGCCAGCAGCCTGACAGGGTATGGAAACACCATATATTTT.

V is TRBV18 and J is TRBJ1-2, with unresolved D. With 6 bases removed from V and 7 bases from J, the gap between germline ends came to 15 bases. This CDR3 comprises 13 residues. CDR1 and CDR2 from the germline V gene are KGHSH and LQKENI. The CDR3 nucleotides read TGTGCCAGCTCGCCGGACGGTGACTTTGGCTACACCTTC. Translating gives CASSPDGDFGYTF.

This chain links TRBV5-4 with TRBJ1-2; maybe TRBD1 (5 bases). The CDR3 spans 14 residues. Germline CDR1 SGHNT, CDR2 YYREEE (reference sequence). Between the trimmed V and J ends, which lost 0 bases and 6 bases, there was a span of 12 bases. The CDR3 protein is CASSLDQGGHGYTF. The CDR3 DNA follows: TGTGCCAGCAGCTTGGATCAGGGTGGGCATGGCTACACCTTC. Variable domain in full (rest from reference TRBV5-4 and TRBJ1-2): ETGVTQSPTHLIKTRGQQVTLRCSSQSGHNTVSWYQQALGQGPQFIFQYYREEENGRGNFPPRFSGLQFPNYSSELNVNALELDDSALYLCASSLDQGGHGYTFGSGTRLTVV.

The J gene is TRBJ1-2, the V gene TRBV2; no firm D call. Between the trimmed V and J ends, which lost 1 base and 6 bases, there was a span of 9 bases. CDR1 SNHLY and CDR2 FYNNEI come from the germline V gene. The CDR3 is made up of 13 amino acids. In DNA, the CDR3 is TGTGCCAGCAGTGAAGTTAGGGAGGATGGCTACACCTTC. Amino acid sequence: CASSEVREDGYTF.

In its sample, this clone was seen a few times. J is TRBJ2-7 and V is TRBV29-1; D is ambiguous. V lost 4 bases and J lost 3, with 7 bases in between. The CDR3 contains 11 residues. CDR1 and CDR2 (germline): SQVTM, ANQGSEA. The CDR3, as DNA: TGCAGCGTTGCGTTCAGCTACGAGCAGTACTTC. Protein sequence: CSVAFSYEQYF.

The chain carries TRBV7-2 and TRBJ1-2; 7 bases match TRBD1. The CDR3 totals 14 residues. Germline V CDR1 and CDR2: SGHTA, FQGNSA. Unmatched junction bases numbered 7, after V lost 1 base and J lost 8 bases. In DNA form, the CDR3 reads TGTGCCAGCAGCTTAGTTCAGGACAGGATAGGCTACACCTTC. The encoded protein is CASSLVQDRIGYTF.

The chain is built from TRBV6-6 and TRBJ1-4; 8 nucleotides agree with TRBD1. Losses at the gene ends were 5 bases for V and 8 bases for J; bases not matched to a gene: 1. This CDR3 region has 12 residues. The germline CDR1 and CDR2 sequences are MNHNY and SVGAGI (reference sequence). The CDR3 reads CASSDRGEKLFF. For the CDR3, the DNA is TGTGCCAGCAGTGACAGGGGAGAAAAACTGTTTTTT.

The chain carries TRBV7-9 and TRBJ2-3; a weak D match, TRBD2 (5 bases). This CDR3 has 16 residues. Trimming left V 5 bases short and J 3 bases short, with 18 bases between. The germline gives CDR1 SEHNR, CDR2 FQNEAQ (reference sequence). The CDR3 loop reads CASSPHGLTQTDTQYF. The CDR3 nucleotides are TGTGCCAGCAGCCCGCACGGACTGACCCAAACAGATACGCAGTATTTT.

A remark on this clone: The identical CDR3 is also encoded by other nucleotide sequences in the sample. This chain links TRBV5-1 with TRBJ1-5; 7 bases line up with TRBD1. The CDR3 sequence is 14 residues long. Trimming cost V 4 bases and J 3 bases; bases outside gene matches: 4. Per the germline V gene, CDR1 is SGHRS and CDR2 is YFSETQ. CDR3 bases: TGCGCCAGCAGCCCCGGGACAGACAATCAGCCCCAGCATTTT. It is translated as CASSPGTDNQPQHF.

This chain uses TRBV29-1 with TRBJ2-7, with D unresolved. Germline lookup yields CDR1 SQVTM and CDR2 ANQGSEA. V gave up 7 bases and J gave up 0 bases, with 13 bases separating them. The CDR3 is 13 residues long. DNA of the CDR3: TGCAGCGCAAAGTGGCGTTTCTCCTACGAGCAGTACTTC. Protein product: CSAKWRFSYEQYF.

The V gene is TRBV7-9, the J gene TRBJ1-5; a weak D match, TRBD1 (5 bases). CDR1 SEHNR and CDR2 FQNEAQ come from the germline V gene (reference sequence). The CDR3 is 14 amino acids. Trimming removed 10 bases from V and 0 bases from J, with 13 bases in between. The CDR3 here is CAIKDNYSNQPQHF. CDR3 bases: TGTGCCATCAAGGACAACTATAGCAATCAGCCCCAGCATTTT. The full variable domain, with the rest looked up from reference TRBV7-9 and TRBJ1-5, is DTGVSQNPRHKITKRGQNVTFRCDPISEHNRLYWYRQTLGQGPEFLTYFQNEAQLEKSRLLSDRFSAERPKGSFSTLEIQRTEQGDSAMYLCAIKDNYSNQPQHFGDGTRLSIL.

The CDR3 region has the DNA TGTGCCAGCAGCCCAGTGAACACTGAAGCTTTCTTT. Translation: CASSPVNTEAFF. The chain is built from TRBV6-1 and TRBJ1-1; D remains ambiguous. The CDR3 length is 12 residues. Germline CDR1 MNHNS, CDR2 SASEGT. Trimming cost V 6 bases and J 0 bases, with 5 bases left between them.

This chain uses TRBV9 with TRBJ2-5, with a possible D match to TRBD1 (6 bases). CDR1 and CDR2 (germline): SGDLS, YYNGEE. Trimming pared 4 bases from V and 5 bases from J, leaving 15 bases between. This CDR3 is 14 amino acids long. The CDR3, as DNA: TGTGCCAGCAGCATACGACAGGACGCGGAGACCCAGTACTTC. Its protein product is CASSIRQDAETQYF.